This T cell receptor beta chain was documented in a study of blood T cell repertoires in COVID-19. Study-level information: Samples representing acute and convalescent COVID-19 were sourced from the United States, Italy and Spain. In each case, the material was cDNA or gDNA derived from T cells, B-cell-depleted T cells, or PBMCs.

CDR1 is SEHNR, CDR2 FQNEAQ, per germline (reference sequence). Trimming removed 5 bases from V and 1 base from J; junction bases left unmatched: 5. The CDR3 totals 16 residues. Original methodology: Scientists estimated how many nucleated cells there were by amplifying reference gene primers. Repertoires were generated with immunoSEQ multiplex PCR, while TCRdb's copy carries only in-frame clones and drops some. V and J calls and clone size follow that table, whereas D and trimming were derived from the DNA. This table holds about 280,000 clones, about four fifths found once. The genes are TRBV7-9 and TRBJ2-1; TRBD2 aligns across 10 bases. This receptor was obtained from a woman in her forties or fifties who had recovered from COVID-19. The sequenced sample consisted of peripheral blood. The CDR3, as DNA: TGTGCCAGCAGCCCACAGCGGGGGGGATCCTACAATGAGCAGTTCTTC. Protein product: CASSPQRGGSYNEQFF.